This T cell receptor (beta chain) was sequenced for a study of CD8 T cells in Susac syndrome. Reverse transcription of roughly 0.45 to 1 ug RNA was carried out with random hexamers. TCRdb re-analysed the immunoSEQ multiplex PCR reads in MiXCR, keeping a single row per CDR3 protein. The table lists roughly 200,000 distinct CDR3 sequences, over 75% of them singletons, with about 0.1% in the top ten. This CDR3 is built from 14 residues. The germline V gene has CDR1 MNHEY and CDR2 SVGAGI. V was clipped by 2 bases and J by 0 bases, with 6 bases between them. The V and J genes are TRBV6-5 and TRBJ2-3, with D unclear. Source material: CD4+ T cells from PBMCs. The receptor was isolated from a human donor with Susac syndrome. This chain's CDR3 is CASSYGLSTDTQYF. CDR3 nucleotide sequence: TGTGCCAGCAGTTACGGCCTAAGCACAGATACGCAGTATTTT.